Sequencing of this T cell receptor beta chain was carried out in a study of T cell responses to AZD1222 COVID-19 vaccine. Losses at the gene ends were 5 bases for V and 4 bases for J; bases not matched to a gene: 13. This CDR3 spans 18 amino acids. Germline V gives CDR1 LNHDA, CDR2 SQIVND (reference sequence). Findings of the study overall: Vaccine-associated CD4 TCRs spanned spike, dominant at 160-218 and 743-854. A rise in Spike-specific TCR breadth and depth followed two AZD1222 doses. Donors in the cohort were predominantly white British and more often female, and clonal diversity was possibly underestimated.

With regard to this clone: Antigen specificity is unknown.

TCRdb's table, derived via immunoSEQ multiplex PCR, lists solely in-frame clones and lacks some. Of 150,000 to 200,000 clones in the sample, roughly nine tenths were seen once. This receptor was taken from an adult who received the AZD1222 COVID-19 vaccine. The V call is TRBV19, the J call TRBJ2-5; 13 bases map to TRBD2. Sequenced here: peripheral blood, sampled 28 days after the second AZD1222 dose. The CDR3 here is CASSLSTVGLAGVETQYF. In nucleotides, the CDR3 is TGTGCCAGTAGTCTCTCGACAGTTGGACTAGCGGGAGTAGAGACCCAGTACTTC.